The 9 T cell receptor beta chains below all came from one sample that was sequenced in a study of blood T cells in healthy people across ages. A second about 7 to 11 cycle PCR used barcoded and J-beta primers. TCRdb reanalysed the 5' RACE reads using MiXCR and keeps one entry per CDR3 protein. Of 1.5 million to 2 million distinct CDR3 sequences listed, about 50% are singletons. Sequenced material: blood. These receptor sequences come from a woman between 35 and 50 years old in good health.

This clonotype was recorded once. At one boundary the junction diverges from the germline segment, which might be a read error. This chain uses TRBV13 with TRBJ1-2, with D perhaps TRBD1 (6 bases). The CDR3 consists of 14 residues. CDR1 and CDR2 (germline): PRHDT, FYEKMQ (reference sequence). The CDR3 sequence is CASSVGNREYGYTF. As DNA, the CDR3 is TGTGCCAGCAGCGTAGGCAACAGGGAATATGGCTACACCTTC.

This clonotype showed up just a few times. V usage is TRBV12-3 or TRBV12-4 and J usage is TRBJ2-1, with D possibly matching TRBD1 (5 bases). The CDR3 is made up of 16 amino acids. Trimming took off 6 bases at V and 4 bases at J, with 19 bases between the two ends. This CDR3 reads CASSAPRLGAYNEQFF. The CDR3 nucleotides are TGTGCCAGCAGCGCCCCTCGACTTGGGGCGTACAATGAGCAGTTCTTC.

J is TRBJ1-2 and V is TRBV7-2, with D possibly being TRBD1 (5 bases). Trimming shortened V by 5 bases and J by 1 base, and 17 bases separated the two germline ends. CDR3 length equals 16 residues. Germline V lookup: CDR1 SGHTA, CDR2 FQGNSA. In DNA, the CDR3 is TGTGCCAGCAGCCCCCGATACAGGACGAATAACTATGGCTACACCTTC. This translates into CASSPRYRTNNYGYTF.

This clonotype was picked up a small number of times. This chain connects TRBV7-2 to TRBJ2-3; tentative D call: TRBD2 (6 bases). Germline V gives CDR1 SGHTA, CDR2 FQGNSA. The V end lost 7 bases, the J end lost 0 bases, and 14 bases lay between the germline ends. This CDR3 region has 15 residues. The CDR3 DNA reads TGTGCCAGCACCACGGGGACTTCTAGCACAGATACGCAGTATTTT. Residues: CASTTGTSSTDTQYF.

The DNA of the CDR3 is TGTGCCAGCAGCGATCCGGGGGACCATACCCGGATAAGGGGATATGGCTACACCTTC. It specifies CASSDPGDHTRIRGYGYTF. The V gene is TRBV11-2, the J gene TRBJ1-2; D perhaps matches TRBD1 (5 bases). The CDR3 runs 19 residues. The V gene lost 5 bases and the J gene lost 5 bases, with 30 bases spanning the gap. Per germline, CDR1 SGHAT and CDR2 FQNNGV.

This chain links TRBV29-1 with TRBJ2-3; D gene unclear. This CDR3 spans 13 amino acids. Germline V gene lookup returns CDR1 SQVTM and CDR2 ANQGSEA. Trimming shortened V by 3 bases and J by 4 bases, and 11 bases separated the two germline ends. This chain's CDR3 is CSVDLYSADTQYF. CDR3 nucleotides: TGCAGCGTTGATCTCTACTCGGCAGATACGCAGTATTTT.

The chain joins TRBV2 to TRBJ2-5, with 9 bases that match TRBD1. CDR1 and CDR2 from the germline V gene are SNHLY and FYNNEI. Germline trimming cut 7 bases from V and 4 bases from J; bases unmatched to any gene: 7. This CDR3 spans 14 amino acids. Here the CDR3 DNA reads TGTGCCAGCACAACCGACAGGGGGGCAGAGACCCAGTACTTC. The encoded protein is CASTTDRGAETQYF.

The gene calls are TRBV4-1 and TRBJ1-3; tentative D call: TRBD1 (6 bases). CDR1 MGHRA and CDR2 YSYEKL come from the germline V gene. The V end lost 1 base, the J end lost 0 bases, and 10 bases lay between the germline ends. This CDR3 is 16 amino acids long. Written as DNA, the CDR3 is TGCGCCAGCAGCCAAGGGACAGAATGCTCTGGAAACACCATATATTTT. Translated, it gives CASSQGTECSGNTIYF.

There are a few counts of this clonotype. The gene calls are TRBV28 and TRBJ2-5; D is perhaps TRBD2 (6 bases). In germline, CDR1 is MDHEN, CDR2 SYDVKM. The V gene lost 6 bases and the J gene lost 11 bases, with 19 bases spanning the gap. The CDR3 runs 13 residues. The CDR3, as DNA: TGTGCCAGCAGGGTCCCCGTGGGGAGGAAGCAGTACTTC. This translates into CASRVPVGRKQYF.